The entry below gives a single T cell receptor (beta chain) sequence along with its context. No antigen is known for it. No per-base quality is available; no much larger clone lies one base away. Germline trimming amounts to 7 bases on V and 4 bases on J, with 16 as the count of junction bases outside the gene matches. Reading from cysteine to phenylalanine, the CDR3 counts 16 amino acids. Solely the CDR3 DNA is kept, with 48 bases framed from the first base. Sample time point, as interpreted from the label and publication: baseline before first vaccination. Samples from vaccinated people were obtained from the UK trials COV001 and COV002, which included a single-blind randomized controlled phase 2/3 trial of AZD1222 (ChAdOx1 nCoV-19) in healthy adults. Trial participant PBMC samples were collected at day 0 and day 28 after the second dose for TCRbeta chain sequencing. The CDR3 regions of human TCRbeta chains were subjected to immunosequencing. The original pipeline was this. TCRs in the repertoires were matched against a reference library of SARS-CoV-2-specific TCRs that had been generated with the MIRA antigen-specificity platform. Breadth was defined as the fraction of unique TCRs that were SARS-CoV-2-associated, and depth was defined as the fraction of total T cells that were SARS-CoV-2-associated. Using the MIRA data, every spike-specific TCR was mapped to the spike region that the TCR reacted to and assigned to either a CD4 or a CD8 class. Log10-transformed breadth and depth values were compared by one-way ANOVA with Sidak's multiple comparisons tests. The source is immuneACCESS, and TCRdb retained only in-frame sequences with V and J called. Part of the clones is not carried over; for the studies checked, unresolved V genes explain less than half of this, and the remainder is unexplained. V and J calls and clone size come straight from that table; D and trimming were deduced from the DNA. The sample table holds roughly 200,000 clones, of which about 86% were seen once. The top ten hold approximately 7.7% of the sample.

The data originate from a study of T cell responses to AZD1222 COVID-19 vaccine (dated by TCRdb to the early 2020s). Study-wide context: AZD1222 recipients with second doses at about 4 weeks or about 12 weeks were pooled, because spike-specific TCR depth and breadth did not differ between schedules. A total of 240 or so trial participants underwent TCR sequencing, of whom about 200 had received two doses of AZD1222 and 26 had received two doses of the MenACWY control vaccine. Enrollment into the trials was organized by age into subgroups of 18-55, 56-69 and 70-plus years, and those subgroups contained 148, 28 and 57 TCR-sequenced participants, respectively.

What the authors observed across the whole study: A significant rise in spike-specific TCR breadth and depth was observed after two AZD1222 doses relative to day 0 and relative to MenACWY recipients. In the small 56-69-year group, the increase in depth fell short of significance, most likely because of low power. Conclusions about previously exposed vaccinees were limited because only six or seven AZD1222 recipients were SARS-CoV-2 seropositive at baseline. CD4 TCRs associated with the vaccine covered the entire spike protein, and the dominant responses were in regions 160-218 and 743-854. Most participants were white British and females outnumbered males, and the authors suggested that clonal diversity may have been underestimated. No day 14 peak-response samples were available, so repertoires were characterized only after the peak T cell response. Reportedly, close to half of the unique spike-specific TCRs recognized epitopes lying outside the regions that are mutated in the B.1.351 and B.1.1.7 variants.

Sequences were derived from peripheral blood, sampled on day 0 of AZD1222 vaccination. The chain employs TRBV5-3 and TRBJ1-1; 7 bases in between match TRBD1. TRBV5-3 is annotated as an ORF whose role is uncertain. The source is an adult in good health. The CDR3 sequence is CARYNPRDRLSTEAFF. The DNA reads TGTGCCAGATACAATCCCCGGGACAGATTGTCCACTGAAGCTTTCTTT.